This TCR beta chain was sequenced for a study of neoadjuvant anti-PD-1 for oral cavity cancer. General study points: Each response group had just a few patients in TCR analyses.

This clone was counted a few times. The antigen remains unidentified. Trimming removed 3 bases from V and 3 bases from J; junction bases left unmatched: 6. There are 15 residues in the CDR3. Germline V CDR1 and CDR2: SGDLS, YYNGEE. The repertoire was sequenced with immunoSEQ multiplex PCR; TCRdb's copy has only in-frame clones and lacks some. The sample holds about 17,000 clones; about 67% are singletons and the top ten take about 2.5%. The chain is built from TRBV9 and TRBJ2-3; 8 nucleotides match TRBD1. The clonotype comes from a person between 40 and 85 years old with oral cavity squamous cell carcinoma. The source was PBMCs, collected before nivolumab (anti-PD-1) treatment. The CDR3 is CASSAYRGETDTQYF. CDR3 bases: TGTGCCAGCAGCGCATACAGGGGGGAGACAGATACGCAGTATTTT.